The clone carrying this T cell receptor (beta chain) was found a few times. Its specificity is not known. This sample was included in a study of Tregs in tolerant kidney transplant recipients. Produced via immunoSEQ multiplex PCR; TCRdb's table is partial and in-frame only. Of 35,000 to 50,000 clones listed, just under 97% were seen once; the top ten hold 0.3% to 0.45%. Germline lookup yields CDR1 SNHLY and CDR2 FYNNEI. With 6 bases removed from V and 4 bases from J, the gap between germline ends came to 9 bases. The CDR3 runs 12 residues. The specimen sequenced was Tregs from blood cultured with allogeneic cells. The TCR was taken from a human donor in good health. The chain uses TRBV2 and TRBJ1-2; D uncertain. The CDR3 region is CASSYAFYGYTF. The CDR3 bases are TGTGCCAGCAGCTACGCCTTCTATGGCTACACCTTC.